These 26 T cell receptor beta chains came from one sample sequenced in a study of human T cells and chemical hapten exposure. Time point specified: pre-sensitization, week 0. Treatment specified: therapeutic diphenylcyclopropenone sensitization with weekly scalp DPC. MiXCR, applied by TCRdb to the RACE reads, yields one record per CDR3 protein. The data hold around 260,000 distinct CDR3 sequences, with 8.6% observed a single time. The sequences come from whole blood, collected in connection with sensitization to the hapten diphenylcyclopropenone (DPC). The receptors originated from a woman aged 40 to 50 with alopecia areata. Some clones in this sample may be carry-over from other donors' samples.

This clonotype came up many times. V is TRBV29-1 and J is TRBJ1-1; weak D call: TRBD1 (5 bases). CDR3 length equals 12 residues. Germline V lookup: CDR1 SQVTM, CDR2 ANQGSEA. V was clipped by 8 bases and J by 5 bases, with 15 bases between them. The CDR3 loop is CSLGGGFTEAFF. Written as DNA, the CDR3 is TGCAGCCTCGGGGGGGGTTTTACTGAAGCTTTCTTT.

This clonotype was detected a few times. This sequence joins TRBV6-2 or TRBV6-3 and TRBJ2-1; the match to TRBD2 covers 13 bases. The CDR3 runs to 20 residues. Trimming cost V 2 bases and J 6 bases; bases outside gene matches: 16. Germline CDR1 reads MNHEY; CDR2 reads SVGEGT. The CDR3 DNA is TGTGCCAGCAGTTACCCTCGGCCGGGACTAGCGGGACCTGCGGGCAATGAGCAGTTCTTC. This translates into CASSYPRPGLAGPAGNEQFF.

This clonotype was observed a few times. The CDR3 sequence: CAISEGDSSYNEQFF. The CDR3 region has the DNA TGTGCCATCAGTGAAGGGGACTCCTCCTACAATGAGCAGTTCTTC. V gene TRBV10-3 combines with J gene TRBJ2-1, with D possibly being TRBD2 (6 bases). Germline V gene lookup returns CDR1 ENHRY and CDR2 SYGVKD. This CDR3 spans 15 amino acids. Between the trimmed V and J ends, which lost 3 bases and 0 bases, there was a span of 9 bases.

The J gene is TRBJ2-3, the V gene TRBV21-1; TRBD2, the table's D call, lacks a check against the DNA. TRBV21-1 is tagged as a pseudogene. The CDR3 totals 18 residues. CDR3 sequence: CASIEGLAGGYCTDTQYF. Here the CDR3 DNA reads TGTGCCAGCATCGAGGGACTAGCGGGAGGTTACTGCACAGATACGCAGTATTTT.

This clonotype has ten or more counts. The rearrangement joins TRBV5-1 to TRBJ1-5, with 7 bases aligning to TRBD1. Germline CDR1 SGHRS, CDR2 YFSETQ. The length of the CDR3 is 14 residues. V lost 1 base, J lost 3 bases, and 1 base stayed unmatched. The CDR3 here is CASSLTGDNQPQHF. DNA of the CDR3: TGCGCCAGCAGCTTGACAGGGGACAATCAGCCCCAGCATTTT.

This clonotype appeared many times. This chain uses TRBV29-1 with TRBJ2-2, with D possibly TRBD1 on 6 matching bases. The CDR3 spans 16 residues. Trimming pared 0 bases from V and 3 bases from J, leaving 14 bases between. Per germline, CDR1 SQVTM and CDR2 ANQGSEA. The CDR3 nucleotides are TGCAGCGTTGAAGATCGGGAAGACAGGCACACCGGGGAGCTGTTTTTT. This codes for CSVEDREDRHTGELFF.

This clonotype was counted between two and nine times. The genes are TRBV12-3 or TRBV12-4 and TRBJ1-1; the D gene is possibly TRBD1 (5 bases). Trimming shortened V by 5 bases and J by 1 base, and 11 bases separated the two germline ends. This CDR3 has 14 amino acids. CDR3 sequence reads: CASSPRQGNTEAFF. DNA for the CDR3: TGTGCCAGCAGTCCCCGGCAGGGGAACACTGAAGCTTTCTTT.

The chain uses TRBV27 and TRBJ1-4; tentatively, D is TRBD1 (6 bases). The CDR3 extends over 14 amino acids. The ends were cut back, 5 bases at V and 5 bases at J, with 12 bases in the middle. From germline, CDR1 is MNHEY and CDR2 SMNVEV (reference sequence). The CDR3 sequence: CASSRGQGNEKLFF. In nucleotides, the CDR3 is TGTGCCAGCAGTCGAGGGCAGGGGAATGAAAAACTGTTTTTT.

This clonotype was counted only a few times. This chain links TRBV6-5 with TRBJ2-5; D gene uncertain. The CDR3 has 13 amino acids. Germline CDR1 MNHEY, CDR2 SVGAGI. Trimming cost V 0 bases and J 4 bases, with 6 bases left between them. CDR3: CASSYSGLETQYF. The CDR3 region has the DNA TGTGCCAGCAGTTACTCGGGTTTAGAGACCCAGTACTTC.

The V call is TRBV23-1, the J call TRBJ2-7, with 10 bases fitting TRBD1. TRBV23-1 is sorted into the ORF group, with uncertain function. This CDR3 region has 15 residues. Trimming at V came to 6 bases and at J to 6 bases, leaving 11 bases not matched to a gene. CDR3 DNA sequence: TGCGCCAGCAGCCTCCCGGGACAGGGGAAATGCGAGCAGTACTTC. Its translation is CASSLPGQGKCEQYF.

This clonotype was seen only a few times. V usage is TRBV28 and J usage is TRBJ2-4; 7 bases fit TRBD2. CDR3 length: 14 residues. Germline V gene lookup returns CDR1 MDHEN and CDR2 SYDVKM. Trimming took 3 bases from V and 8 from J; bases not matched to a gene: 7. The CDR3 loop reads CASSFSGGGDIQYF. CDR3 DNA: TGTGCCAGCAGTTTTTCCGGGGGAGGGGACATTCAGTACTTC.

J is TRBJ2-3 and V is TRBV7-2; the match to TRBD1 covers 7 bases. Germline CDR1 and CDR2: SGHTA and FQGNSA. J lost 3 bases, V lost 4 bases, and 7 bases had no gene match. The CDR3 is made up of 15 amino acids. The CDR3 coding sequence is TGTGCCAGCAGCTCTAGACGACAGGGAACAGATACGCAGTATTTT. Encoded protein: CASSSRRQGTDTQYF.

This clonotype was seen a few times. The chain is built from TRBV28 and TRBJ1-5; D call uncertain. The CDR3 runs to 15 residues. The germline gives CDR1 MDHEN, CDR2 SYDVKM. V was shortened by 5 bases and J by 1 base, with 12 bases between the two germline ends. The CDR3 here is CASSGGRASNQPQHF. The DNA for the CDR3 is TGTGCCAGCAGTGGCGGGAGGGCGAGCAATCAGCCCCAGCATTTT.

The V gene is TRBV24-1, the J gene TRBJ2-1; perhaps TRBD1 as D (6 bases). The CDR3 has 15 amino acids. V lost 5 bases, J lost 8 bases, and 18 bases lay in between. Germline lookup yields CDR1 KGHDR and CDR2 SFDVKD. CDR3 loop: CATSGTGLVAHEQFF. The CDR3 nucleotides are TGTGCCACCAGTGGTACAGGGTTGGTCGCTCATGAGCAGTTCTTC.

This chain joins TRBV28 and TRBJ2-7, with TRBD1 matching over 9 bases. Germline assignment: CDR1 MDHEN and CDR2 SYDVKM. The V segment lost 7 bases and the J segment 9 bases; nucleotides outside the gene matches: 10. There are 13 residues in the CDR3. This chain's CDR3 is CASIGGTGNGQYF. The CDR3 DNA is TGTGCCAGCATAGGTGGGACAGGGAACGGGCAGTACTTC.

There are a few counts of this clonotype. CDR3: CASSLIGTPGDTQYF. The CDR3 nucleotides read TGTGCCAGCAGCTTAATAGGCACCCCCGGCGATACGCAGTATTTT. The rearrangement uses TRBV7-3 and TRBJ2-3; no definite D call. Trimming took off 1 base at V and 6 bases at J, with 14 bases between the two ends. The CDR3 runs to 15 residues. The germline CDR1 and CDR2 sequences are SGHTA and FQGTGA.

As regards this clonotype: The conserved final phenylalanine or tryptophan is absent from the CDR3, which likely points to a read error. Written as DNA, the CDR3 is TGTGCCAGCAGTTTAAAGGTCACGCAGTATTAT. It specifies CASSLKVTQYY. The chain is built from TRBV7-9 and TRBJ2-3; D call uncertain. The germline V gene encodes CDR1 SEHNR and CDR2 FQNEAQ (reference sequence). V was shortened by 6 bases and J by 9 bases, with 10 bases between the two germline ends. The CDR3 totals 11 residues.

The chain combines TRBV10-3 with TRBJ1-1, with no clear D. Deletions cut 2 bases from V and 3 bases from J, with 1 base between. This CDR3 contains 11 residues. Germline lookup yields CDR1 ENHRY and CDR2 SYGVKD. Written as DNA, the CDR3 is TGTGCCATCAGTGAGGACACTGAAGCTTTCTTT. Its translation is CAISEDTEAFF.

This clonotype was picked up many times. The chain links TRBV3-1 to TRBJ1-2, with 7 bases identical to TRBD1. Germline CDR1 is LGHDT and CDR2 is YNNKEL (reference sequence). Losses at the gene ends were 4 bases for V and 0 bases for J; bases not matched to a gene: 5. The CDR3 loop spans 15 amino acids. The CDR3 reads CASSPWDSSNYGYTF. CDR3 DNA: TGTGCCAGCAGCCCTTGGGACAGCTCTAACTATGGCTACACCTTC.

The V and J genes are TRBV24-1 and TRBJ2-1; D perhaps matches TRBD2 (5 bases). Germline-derived CDR1 and CDR2 are KGHDR and SFDVKD. The CDR3 has 16 residues. V lost 4 bases and J lost 0, with 12 bases in between. The CDR3 reads CATSEKAAVSYNEQFF. The CDR3 DNA follows: TGTGCCACCAGTGAAAAAGCGGCGGTCTCCTACAATGAGCAGTTCTTC.

Many counts were recorded for this clonotype. The rearrangement joins TRBV12-3 or TRBV12-4 to TRBJ1-5; the D is unclear. The CDR3 consists of 14 residues. Between the trimmed V and J ends, which lost 4 bases and 0 bases, there was a span of 7 bases. Written as DNA, the CDR3 is TGTGCCAGCAGTTCATCGAGTAGCAATCAGCCCCAGCATTTT. It yields the protein CASSSSSSNQPQHF.

This clonotype was seen more than once but under ten times. The chain uses TRBV18 and TRBJ1-5; the D gene is possibly TRBD1 (5 bases). V was shortened by 5 bases and J by 5 bases, with 10 bases between the two germline ends. Per the germline V gene, CDR1 is KGHSH and CDR2 is LQKENI. The CDR3 length is 13 residues. The CDR3 sequence: CASSAREDQPQHF. CDR3 sequence (DNA): TGTGCCAGCTCAGCCAGGGAAGATCAGCCCCAGCATTTT.

At least ten counts were recorded for this clonotype. The chain recombines TRBV4-2 with TRBJ2-6, with D perhaps TRBD1 (6 bases). There are 17 residues in the CDR3. V was cut by 1 base and J by 1 base, with 11 bases left in between. The germline CDR1 and CDR2 sequences are LGHNA and YNFKEQ. CDR3 nucleotides: TGTGCCAGCAGCCAAGCGGGACAAATATCTGGGGCCAACGTCCTGACTTTC. It specifies CASSQAGQISGANVLTF.

CDR3 amino acids: CASSLMDGLNTGELFF. Here the CDR3 DNA reads TGTGCCAGCAGCTTGATGGACGGATTGAACACCGGGGAGCTGTTTTTT. The chain carries TRBV11-2 and TRBJ2-2, with D uncertain. The CDR3 length is 16 residues. The germline CDR1 and CDR2 sequences are SGHAT and FQNNGV. V shed 3 bases and J shed 1 base, with 12 bases lying between them.

The chain has TRBV9 and TRBJ2-7, with TRBD1 matching over 9 bases. The CDR3 has 13 amino acids. Germline V gene data show CDR1 as SGDLS and CDR2 as YYNGEE. V dropped 8 bases and J dropped 6; count of bases not matched to a gene: 9. The CDR3, as DNA: TGTGCCAGTTCGGGACAGGGTGAAAGCGAGCAGTACTTC. This translates into CASSGQGESEQYF.

The chain combines TRBV7-2 with TRBJ2-2; D ambiguous. Germline CDR1 is SGHTA and CDR2 is FQGNSA. The CDR3 is 15 amino acids. The ends were cut back, 3 bases at V and 3 bases at J, with 11 bases in the middle. The CDR3 region is CASSLQALDTGELFF. CDR3 in DNA: TGTGCCAGCAGCTTGCAGGCCTTAGACACCGGGGAGCTGTTTTTT.